The 13 T cell receptor beta chains below come from one sample, sequenced in a study of beta chain features in type 1 diabetes. As every portion of the isolated RNA was reverse transcribed, the sequencing read expressed TCRB transcripts. Sequencing used immunoSEQ multiplex PCR; TCRdb keeps in-frame clones, though not all of them. The repertoire holds 860,000 or so clones, with 17% as singletons. Sequences were obtained from naive CD4+ T cells from blood. These receptors were taken from a woman younger than 30 in good health.

This chain joins TRBV5-4 and TRBJ2-7; 7 bases fit TRBD2. Germline V gene sequence: CDR1 SGHNT, CDR2 YYREEE (reference sequence). V gave up 1 base and J gave up 3 bases; unmatched junction bases: 4. CDR3 length: 14 amino acids. The CDR3 reads CASSLQRDYYEQYF. Written as DNA, the CDR3 is TGTGCCAGCAGCTTGCAGCGGGACTACTACGAGCAGTACTTC. Supplemented by reference TRBV5-4 and TRBJ2-7, the full variable domain reads ETGVTQSPTHLIKTRGQQVTLRCSSQSGHNTVSWYQQALGQGPQFIFQYYREEENGRGNFPPRFSGLQFPNYSSELNVNALELDDSALYLCASSLQRDYYEQYFGPGTRLTVT.

This rearrangement joins TRBV2 to TRBJ2-5; 8 bases map to TRBD2. V trimming: 6 bases; J trimming: 1 base; junction bases outside the gene matches: 4. Germline V CDR1 and CDR2: SNHLY, FYNNEI. This CDR3 region has 14 residues. CDR3 DNA: TGTGCCAGCAGACCCACTAGCGGCCAAGAGACCCAGTACTTC. It yields the protein CASRPTSGQETQYF.

There are a few counts of this clone. The J gene is TRBJ2-3, the V gene TRBV10-3; D is unclear. Germline loops: CDR1 ENHRY, CDR2 SYGVKD. There are 13 residues in the CDR3. Trimming left V 6 bases short and J 0 bases short, with 7 bases between. In nucleotides, the CDR3 is TGTGCCATCAGCGACTCGAGCACAGATACGCAGTATTTT. Its translation is CAISDSSTDTQYF.

This chain joins TRBV15 and TRBJ1-2, with 7 positions matching TRBD1. The germline CDR1 and CDR2 sequences are LNHNV and YYDKDF (reference sequence). This CDR3 spans 14 amino acids. V lost 3 bases, J lost 7 bases, and 8 bases stayed unmatched. In nucleotides, the CDR3 is TGTGCCACCAGCAGGAGGGGACAGTCTCTTGGCTACACCTTC. This encodes CATSRRGQSLGYTF.

The rearrangement uses TRBV5-4 and TRBJ2-5; unclear D gene. The V end was cut by 1 base, the J end by 5 bases, with 3 bases between. This CDR3 contains 11 residues. The germline V gene encodes CDR1 SGHNT and CDR2 YYREEE (reference sequence). The chain's CDR3 is CASSLYETQYF. The CDR3 nucleotides are TGTGCCAGCAGCTTGTATGAGACCCAGTACTTC.

The chain joins TRBV6-5 to TRBJ2-1; TRBD2 matches 7 bases. Unmatched junction bases numbered 6, after V lost 7 bases and J lost 3 bases. Per germline, CDR1 MNHEY and CDR2 SVGAGI. CDR3 size: 14 residues. The CDR3 spells CASTRDYSYNEQFF. CDR3 coding DNA: TGTGCCAGCACTCGGGACTATAGCTACAATGAGCAGTTCTTC.

A remark on this clone: Other DNA sequences of this sample code for an identical CDR3. V and J are TRBV18 and TRBJ2-3; D is unresolved. This CDR3 comprises 13 residues. Germline V gene data show CDR1 as KGHSH and CDR2 as LQKENI. Between the trimmed V and J ends, which lost 3 bases and 0 bases, there was a span of 4 bases. The CDR3 DNA reads TGTGCCAGCTCACCCCAGAGCACAGATACGCAGTATTTT. Protein product: CASSPQSTDTQYF. The full variable domain, in which reference TRBV18 and TRBJ2-3 provide the parts outside the CDR3, is NAGVMQNPRHLVRRRGQEARLRCSPMKGHSHVYWYRQLPEEGLKFMVYLQKENIIDESGMPKERFSAEFPKEGPSILRIQQVVRGDSAAYFCASSPQSTDTQYFGPGTRLTVL.

In the case of this clone: The same CDR3 is also encoded by other DNA sequences in this sample. The V gene is TRBV10-3, the J gene TRBJ2-1, with 7 positions matching TRBD2. Trimming removed 4 bases from V and 6 bases from J; junction bases left unmatched: 3. The length of the CDR3 is 13 residues. Germline V gene sequence: CDR1 ENHRY, CDR2 SYGVKD. CDR3 coding DNA: TGTGCCATCAGTGGGACTAGTGGCAATGAGCAGTTCTTC. Translation: CAISGTSGNEQFF.

Only a few counts were recorded for this clone. The CDR3 protein is CATLTQSGANVLTF. The CDR3 bases are TGTGCCACCCTCACCCAATCTGGGGCCAACGTCCTGACTTTC. The genes are TRBV6-5 and TRBJ2-6; D is ambiguous. Trimming removed 10 bases at V and 1 base at J, with 11 bases between. The CDR3 totals 14 residues. Germline V gives CDR1 MNHEY, CDR2 SVGAGI.

This rearrangement joins TRBV6-5 to TRBJ1-1; TRBD1 matches 7 bases. Unmatched junction bases numbered 5, after V lost 0 bases and J lost 4 bases. The CDR3 totals 15 residues. Germline V CDR1 and CDR2: MNHEY, SVGAGI. CDR3 region: CASSYSISGGTEAFF. In nucleotides, the CDR3 is TGTGCCAGCAGTTACTCGATTTCAGGGGGCACTGAAGCTTTCTTT.

The V gene is TRBV7-2, the J gene TRBJ2-6; D is undetermined. CDR3 size: 16 residues. V was shortened by 1 base and J by 0 bases, with 7 bases between the two germline ends. Germline values: CDR1 SGHTA, CDR2 FQGNSA. The DNA for the CDR3 is TGTGCCAGCAGCTTAGAATCGAGCTCTGGGGCCAACGTCCTGACTTTC. Protein product: CASSLESSSGANVLTF.

The V call is TRBV7-3, the J call TRBJ2-1, with 10 bases aligning to TRBD2. Trimming removed 4 bases from V and 6 bases from J; junction bases left unmatched: 6. The germline CDR1 and CDR2 sequences are SGHTA and FQGTGA. The CDR3 length is 15 residues. DNA for the CDR3: TGTGCCAGCAGCTCGATAGCGGGAGGACGCAATGAGCAGTTCTTC. As protein: CASSSIAGGRNEQFF. Supplemented by reference TRBV7-3 and TRBJ2-1, the full variable domain reads GAGVSQTPSNKVTEKGKYVELRCDPISGHTALYWYRQSLGQGPEFLIYFQGTGAADDSGLPNDRFFAVRPEGSVSTLKIQRTERGDSAVYLCASSSIAGGRNEQFFGPGTRLTVL.

The chain recombines TRBV18 with TRBJ1-5; 8 bases are a match to TRBD1. CDR1 KGHSH and CDR2 LQKENI come from the germline V gene. This CDR3 has 16 amino acids. The V segment lost 3 bases and the J segment 3 bases; nucleotides outside the gene matches: 7. The CDR3 spells CASSPIQGVHNQPQHF. Here the CDR3 DNA reads TGTGCCAGCTCACCGATACAGGGGGTCCACAATCAGCCCCAGCATTTT.